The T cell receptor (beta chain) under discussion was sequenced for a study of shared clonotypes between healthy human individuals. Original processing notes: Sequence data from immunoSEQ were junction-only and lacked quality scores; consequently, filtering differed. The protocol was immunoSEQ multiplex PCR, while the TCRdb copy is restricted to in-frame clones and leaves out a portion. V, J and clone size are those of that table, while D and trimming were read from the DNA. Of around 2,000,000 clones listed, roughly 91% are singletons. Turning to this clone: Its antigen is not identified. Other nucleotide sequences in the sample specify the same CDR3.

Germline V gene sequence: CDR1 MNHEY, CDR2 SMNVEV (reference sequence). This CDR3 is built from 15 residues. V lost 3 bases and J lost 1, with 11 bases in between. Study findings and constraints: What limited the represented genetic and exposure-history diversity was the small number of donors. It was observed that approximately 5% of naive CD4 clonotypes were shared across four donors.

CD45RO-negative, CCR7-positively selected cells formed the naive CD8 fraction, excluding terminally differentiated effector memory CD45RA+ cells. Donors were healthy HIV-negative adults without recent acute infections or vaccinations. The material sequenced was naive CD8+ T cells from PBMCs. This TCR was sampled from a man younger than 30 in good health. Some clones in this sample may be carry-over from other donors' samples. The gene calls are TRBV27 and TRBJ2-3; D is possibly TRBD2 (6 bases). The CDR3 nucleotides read TGTGCCAGCAGTTTCGGGACTTCTGGCACAGATACGCAGTATTTT. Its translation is CASSFGTSGTDTQYF.